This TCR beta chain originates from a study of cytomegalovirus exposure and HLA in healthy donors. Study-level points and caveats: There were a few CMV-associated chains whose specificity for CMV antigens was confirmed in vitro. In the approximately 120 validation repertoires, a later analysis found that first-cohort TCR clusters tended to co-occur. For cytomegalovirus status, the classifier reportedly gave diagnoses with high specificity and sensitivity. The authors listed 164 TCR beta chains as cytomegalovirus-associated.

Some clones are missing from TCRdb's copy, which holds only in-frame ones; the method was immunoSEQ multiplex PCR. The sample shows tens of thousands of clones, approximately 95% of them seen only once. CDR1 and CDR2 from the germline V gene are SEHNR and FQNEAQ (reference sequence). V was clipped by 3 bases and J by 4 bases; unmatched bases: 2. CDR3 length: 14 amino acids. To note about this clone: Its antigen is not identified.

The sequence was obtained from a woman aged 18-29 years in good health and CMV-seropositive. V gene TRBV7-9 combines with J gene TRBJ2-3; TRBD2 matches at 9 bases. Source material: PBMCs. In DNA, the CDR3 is TGTGCCAGCAGCTTGGGCGGGGGGGCAGATACGCAGTATTTT. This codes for CASSLGGGADTQYF.